These 2 T cell receptor beta chains share one sample of origin, sequenced in a study of Tregs in tolerant kidney transplant recipients. The method was immunoSEQ multiplex PCR; TCRdb's version includes in-frame clones alone and lacks a portion of them. Seen here are some 71,000 clones, roughly 89% observed once, and the top ten hold nearly 0.4%. The sample was CD4+ T cells from blood, taken before the transplant. The receptors originated from a human donor who received a combined kidney and bone marrow transplant.

The chain is built from TRBV5-1 and TRBJ2-1; 10 bases agree with TRBD2. Germline values: CDR1 SGHRS, CDR2 YFSETQ. The ends lost 4 bases at V and 3 bases at J; junction bases unmatched: 4. The CDR3 spans 15 residues. In nucleotides, the CDR3 is TGCGCCAGCAGCGGTAGGACTAGCGGCTACAATGAGCAGTTCTTC. Residues: CASSGRTSGYNEQFF. Full variable domain (remainder filled in from reference TRBV5-1 and TRBJ2-1): KAGVTQTPRYLIKTRGQQVTLSCSPISGHRSVSWYQQTPGQGLQFLFEYFSETQRNKGNFPGRFSGRQFSNSRSEMNVSTLELGDSALYLCASSGRTSGYNEQFFGPGTRLTVL.

The rearrangement uses TRBV29-1 and TRBJ2-7, with D unresolved. The CDR3 loop spans 11 amino acids. CDR1 is SQVTM and CDR2 is ANQGSEA in the germline V gene. V lost 6 bases and J lost 4, with 10 bases in between. As DNA, the CDR3 is TGCAGCGTACTTCTAACTTACGAGCAGTACTTC. The encoded protein is CSVLLTYEQYF.